A selection of T cell receptor beta chains follows, all from one sample in a study of blood T cell repertoires in COVID-19. The protocol was immunoSEQ multiplex PCR, while the TCRdb copy is restricted to in-frame clones and leaves out a portion. The data show over 120,000 clones, about 86% seen once. Sequencing was done on a sample of peripheral blood. Receptor source: a woman aged 60-70 years with acute or convalescent COVID-19. The CDR3 runs from the conserved cysteine through the conserved F or W. A D gene is named only where the DNA matches it firmly. Size values are once, few and many counts, or a class for expanded clones, and some rows have none.

j_call v_call clone_size d_call cdr3_nt cdr3_aa
TRBJ2-5 TRBV24-1 . TRBD1 TGTGCCACCAGTGGGACCCCGGGACAGCCGGAATACGGAGAGACCCAGTACTTC CATSGTPGQPEYGETQYF
TRBJ1-1 TRBV18 . . TGTGCCAGCTCACCCCAGACAGAGATGAACACTGAAGCTTTCTTT CASSPQTEMNTEAFF
TRBJ1-2 TRBV28 . . TGTGCCAGCGGGGTAGCGGGAGGCTATGGCTACACCTTC CASGVAGGYGYTF
TRBJ2-1 TRBV28 . TRBD2 TGTGCCAGCAGTCTACGAGGACTAGCGGCCTACAATGAGCAGTTCTTC CASSLRGLAAYNEQFF
TRBJ2-7 TRBV19 once TRBD2 TGTGCCAGTAGTATGGGACTAGCGGGTTACGAGCAGTACTTC CASSMGLAGYEQYF
TRBJ1-2 TRBV6-5 . TRBD1 TGTGCCAGCAGCCAAAGGGGGACAGGCTATGGCTACACCTTC CASSQRGTGYGYTF
TRBJ2-7 TRBV27 once . TGTGCCAGCGGGAGGGGGATCGGGGAGCAGTACTTC CASGRGIGEQYF
TRBJ1-2 TRBV24-1 . . TGTGCCACCAGTGATTTCGGTAGCTACACCTTC CATSDFGSYTF
TRBJ1-2 TRBV6-5 . TRBD1 TGTGCCAGCAGTTATCAGGGGGCGCATGGCTACACCTTC CASSYQGAHGYTF
TRBJ1-3 TRBV9 . . TGTGCCAGCAGCTCTCAGTTGCCTGGAAACACCATATATTTT CASSSQLPGNTIYF
TRBJ2-1 TRBV4-1 . TRBD2 TGCGCCAGCAATCCCGGGAGGGGTCGTAATGAGCAGTTCTTC CASNPGRGRNEQFF
TRBJ2-1 TRBV10-3 . . TGTGCCATCAGTGAGGAAATCGGGAGCTGGGAGTTCTTC CAISEEIGSWEFF
TRBJ2-1 TRBV9 . . TGTGCCAGCAGCTCTCCGAGGGGACAGGGGTTAGCGGGAGCGGTGGAGCAGTTCTTC CASSSPRGQGLAGAVEQFF
TRBJ2-6 TRBV7-8 . . TGTGCCAGCAGCTTAGGTGGAGGTATTGGGGCCAACGTCCTGACTTTC CASSLGGGIGANVLTF
TRBJ1-1 TRBV1 . . TGCACCAGCAGCCGGGGGGGAACTGAAGCTTTCTTT CTSSRGGTEAFF
TRBJ2-3 TRBV29-1 . . TGCAGCGTTGTTCGAGAGGGAGCCACAGATACGCAGTATTTT CSVVREGATDTQYF
TRBJ1-5 TRBV3-1/TRBV3-2 . . TGTGCCAGCAGCCAAGGAAACAGATTTAACAATCAGCCCCAGCATTTT CASSQGNRFNNQPQHF
TRBJ1-1 TRBV3-1/TRBV3-2 . . TGTGCCAGCAGCCAAGTTCAGGGCACTGAAGCTTTCTTT CASSQVQGTEAFF
TRBJ2-7 TRBV12-3/TRBV12-4 . TRBD1 TGTGCCAGCAGTCGACAGGGATACGAGCAGTACTTC CASSRQGYEQYF
TRBJ2-3 TRBV7-3 . . TGTGCCAGCAGCTTAGGAGGATACCGCACAGATACGCAGTATTTT CASSLGGYRTDTQYF
TRBJ2-7 TRBV9 . . TGTGCCAGCAGCGTCCAGTACTGGAGCGAGCAGTACTTC CASSVQYWSEQYF
TRBJ2-1 TRBV11-2 . TRBD2 TGTGCCAGCAGCCCGGGACTAGCGGGAGTCAGGGACAATGAGCAGTTCTTC CASSPGLAGVRDNEQFF
TRBJ2-2 TRBV6-2/TRBV6-3 few . TGTGCCAGCAGTTTAGGGAGAAACACCGGGGAGCTGTTTTTT CASSLGRNTGELFF
TRBJ2-1 TRBV5-4 . TRBD2 TGTGCCAGCAGCTCCGCTAGCGGGAGAGGGTCCTACAATGAGCAGTTCTTC CASSSASGRGSYNEQFF
TRBJ1-2 TRBV30 . . TGTGCCTGGACCTACGGTGAGGGAACGATCTATGGCTACACCTTC CAWTYGEGTIYGYTF
TRBJ1-3 TRBV6-5 . . TGTGCCAGCAGTTATACAAGGGGGTCTGGAAACACCATATATTTT CASSYTRGSGNTIYF
TRBJ1-6 TRBV15 . . TGTGCCACCGGTTCCAGGCAGGGATCACCCCTCCACTTT CATGSRQGSPLHF
TRBJ1-2 TRBV29-1 few . TGCAGCGTTGGAGGGGGAGAAGGCTACACCTTC CSVGGGEGYTF
TRBJ1-1 TRBV20-1 few . TGCAGTGAATTAGGCGGGACTGAAGCTTTCTTT CSELGGTEAFF
TRBJ1-6 TRBV19 few . TGTGCCAGTAGTATCCAGGGGTTTCTGGCCGTTTCCAATTCACCCCTCCACTTT CASSIQGFLAVSNSPLHF
TRBJ1-3 TRBV7-2 . TRBD1 TGTGCCAGCAGCTTGGACAGGGCCGGGGGAAACACCATATATTTT CASSLDRAGGNTIYF
TRBJ2-5 TRBV24-1 . TRBD2 TGTGCCACCAGTGATTTTTCCGGGACTAGTGGAGAGACCCAGTACTTC CATSDFSGTSGETQYF
TRBJ1-1 TRBV6-2/TRBV6-3 . . TGTGCCAGCAGTTCCCTGGGGGGCACTGAAGCTTTCTTT CASSSLGGTEAFF
TRBJ1-6 TRBV7-2 . TRBD1 TGTGCCAGCAGCTTAGGGGACAGGGTTAATTCACCCCTCCACTTT CASSLGDRVNSPLHF
TRBJ2-2 TRBV27 . TRBD1 TGTGCCAGCAGTTTAGGCAGGGGGCGGTCCGGGGAGCTGTTTTTT CASSLGRGRSGELFF
TRBJ2-3 TRBV5-1 . . TGCGCCAGCAGCGTAAACAGGGCCTCAGCCCCAGATACGCAGTATTTT CASSVNRASAPDTQYF
TRBJ2-7 TRBV5-4 . TRBD1 TGTGCCAGCAGGCGTCCGGGACAGGGTCCCTACGAGCAGTACTTC CASRRPGQGPYEQYF
TRBJ2-7 TRBV23-1 few TRBD1 TGCGCCAGCAGTCCCAGGACAGGGCACGTCTCCTACGAGCAGTACTTC CASSPRTGHVSYEQYF
TRBJ1-2 TRBV28 once . TGTGCCAGCAGCTTCCGTCCGGGTCTCGGCGGCTACACCTTC CASSFRPGLGGYTF
TRBJ2-7 TRBV19 . . TGTGCCAGTAGTCTCCTAGGGGGGACAGCCTACGAGCAGTACTTC CASSLLGGTAYEQYF
TRBJ1-3 TRBV7-8 . . TGTGCCAGCAGCTTAGGAGGGGGAGGGTCAGAATCTGGAAACACCATATATTTT CASSLGGGGSESGNTIYF
TRBJ1-1 TRBV27 few TRBD1 TGTGCCAGCAGTTCGGACAGGGGGCCGATGAACACTGAAGCTTTCTTT CASSSDRGPMNTEAFF
TRBJ2-7 TRBV11-2 . TRBD2 TGTGCCAGCACTCTGGAGCGGGAGTCCTACGAGCAGTACTTC CASTLERESYEQYF
TRBJ2-2 TRBV7-3 few . TGTGCCAGCAGCTTATTTGCGGTGGGAGCCAACACCGGGGAGCTGTTTTTT CASSLFAVGANTGELFF
TRBJ1-1 TRBV11-2 few . TGTGCCAGCAGCTTCGGGGGAAACACTGAAGCTTTCTTT CASSFGGNTEAFF
TRBJ1-5 TRBV6-2/TRBV6-3 few . TGTGCCAGCAGTTACACCGGGGGCAATCAGCCCCAGCATTTT CASSYTGGNQPQHF
TRBJ1-4 TRBV5-6 . TRBD1 TGTGCCAGCAGCTTTGCCCTTACCGGGACAGGGAAAGAAAAACTGTTTTTT CASSFALTGTGKEKLFF
TRBJ2-7 TRBV7-9 . . TGTGCCAGCAGCTTGGGCCTCTCCTCCTACGAGCAGTACTTC CASSLGLSSYEQYF
TRBJ2-7 TRBV29-1 . TRBD1 TGCAGCGTTAGAACAGGGGGCTCCTACGAGCAGTACTTC CSVRTGGSYEQYF
TRBJ1-2 TRBV5-6 . . TGTGCCAGCAGCCAAAGACAGAATCCCTATGGCTACACCTTC CASSQRQNPYGYTF
TRBJ2-7 TRBV27 . TRBD1 TGTGCCAGCACTTTCCGGACAGGGGGTCCCTACGAGCAGTACTTC CASTFRTGGPYEQYF
TRBJ2-1 TRBV19 . . TGTGCCAGTAGTTTTCGGACTGGTTTGGAGCAGTTCTTC CASSFRTGLEQFF
TRBJ1-4 TRBV11-3 . TRBD1 TGTGCCAGCAGAGAAGGGACAGAGAATGAAAAACTGTTTTTT CASREGTENEKLFF
TRBJ1-4 TRBV19 few . TGTGCCAGTGCGACACATGCAACTAATGAAAAACTGTTTTTT CASATHATNEKLFF
TRBJ1-2 TRBV28 few . TGTGCCAGCAGTTTGGGGCACAACTATGGCTACACCTTC CASSLGHNYGYTF
TRBJ1-5 TRBV15 . . TGTGCCACCAGCAGAGAGAGGTCCTCTAATCAGCCCCAGCATTTT CATSRERSSNQPQHF